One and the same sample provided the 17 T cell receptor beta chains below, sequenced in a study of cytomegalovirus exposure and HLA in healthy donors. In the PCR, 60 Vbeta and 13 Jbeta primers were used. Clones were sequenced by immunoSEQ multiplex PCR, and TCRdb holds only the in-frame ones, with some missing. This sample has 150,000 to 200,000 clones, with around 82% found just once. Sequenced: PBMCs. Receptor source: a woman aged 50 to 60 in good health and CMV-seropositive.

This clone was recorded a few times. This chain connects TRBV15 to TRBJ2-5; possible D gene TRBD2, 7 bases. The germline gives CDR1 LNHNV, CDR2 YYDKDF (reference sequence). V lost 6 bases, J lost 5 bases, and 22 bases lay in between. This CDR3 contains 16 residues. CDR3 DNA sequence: TGTGCCACCAGATCTCCGGGCGGGGGCCTCATCGAGACCCAGTACTTC. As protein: CATRSPGGGLIETQYF.

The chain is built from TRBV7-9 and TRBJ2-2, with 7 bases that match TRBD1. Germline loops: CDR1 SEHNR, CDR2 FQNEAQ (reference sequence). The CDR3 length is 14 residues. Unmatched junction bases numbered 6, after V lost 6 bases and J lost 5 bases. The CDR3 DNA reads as TGTGCCAGCAGACCAGACAGGGAAACCGGGGAGCTGTTTTTT. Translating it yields CASRPDRETGELFF. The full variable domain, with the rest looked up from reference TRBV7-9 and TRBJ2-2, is DTGVSQNPRHKITKRGQNVTFRCDPISEHNRLYWYRQTLGQGPEFLTYFQNEAQLEKSRLLSDRFSAERPKGSFSTLEIQRTEQGDSAMYLCASRPDRETGELFFGEGSRLTVL.

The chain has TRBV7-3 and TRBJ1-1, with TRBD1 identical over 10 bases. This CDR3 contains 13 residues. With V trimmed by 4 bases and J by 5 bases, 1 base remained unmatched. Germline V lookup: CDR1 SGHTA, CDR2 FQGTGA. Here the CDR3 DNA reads TGTGCCAGCAGCTCGGGACAGGGGACTGAAGCTTTCTTT. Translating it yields CASSSGQGTEAFF.

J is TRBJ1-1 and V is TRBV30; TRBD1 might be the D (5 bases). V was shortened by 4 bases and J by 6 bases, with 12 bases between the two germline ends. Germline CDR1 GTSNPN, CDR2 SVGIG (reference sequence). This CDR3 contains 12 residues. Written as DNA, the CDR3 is TGTGCCTGGATTAGACAGTCGCCTGAAGCTTTCTTT. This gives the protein CAWIRQSPEAFF.

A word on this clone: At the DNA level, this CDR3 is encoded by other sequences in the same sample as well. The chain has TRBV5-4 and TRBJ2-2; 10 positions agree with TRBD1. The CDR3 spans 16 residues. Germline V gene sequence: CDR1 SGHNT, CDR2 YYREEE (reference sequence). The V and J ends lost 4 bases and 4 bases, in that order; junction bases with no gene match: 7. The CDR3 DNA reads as TGTGCCAGCAGCCGACCGGGACAGGGGTTCACCGGGGAGCTGTTTTTT. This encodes CASSRPGQGFTGELFF.

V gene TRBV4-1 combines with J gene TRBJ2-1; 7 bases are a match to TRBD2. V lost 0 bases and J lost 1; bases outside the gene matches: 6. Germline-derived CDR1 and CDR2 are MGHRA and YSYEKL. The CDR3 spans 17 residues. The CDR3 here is CASSQEGGLGSYNEQFF. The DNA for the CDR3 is TGCGCCAGCAGCCAAGAGGGGGGGTTGGGGTCCTACAATGAGCAGTTCTTC.

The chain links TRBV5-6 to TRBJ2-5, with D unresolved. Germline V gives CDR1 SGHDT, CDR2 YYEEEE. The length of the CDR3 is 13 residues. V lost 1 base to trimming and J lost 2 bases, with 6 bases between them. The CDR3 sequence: CASSLLQQETQYF. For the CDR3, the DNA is TGTGCCAGCAGCTTGCTACAGCAAGAGACCCAGTACTTC.

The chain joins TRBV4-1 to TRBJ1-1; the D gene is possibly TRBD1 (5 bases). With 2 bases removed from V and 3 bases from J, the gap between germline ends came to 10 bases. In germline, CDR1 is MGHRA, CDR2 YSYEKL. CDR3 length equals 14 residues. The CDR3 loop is CASSQQGVDTEAFF. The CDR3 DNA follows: TGCGCCAGCAGCCAACAAGGGGTGGACACTGAAGCTTTCTTT.

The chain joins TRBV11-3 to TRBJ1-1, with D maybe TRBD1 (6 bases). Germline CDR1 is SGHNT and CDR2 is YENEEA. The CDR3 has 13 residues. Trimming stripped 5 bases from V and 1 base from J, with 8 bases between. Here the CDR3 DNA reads TGTGCCAGCAGCGCGGACAGGAACACTGAAGCTTTCTTT. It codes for CASSADRNTEAFF.

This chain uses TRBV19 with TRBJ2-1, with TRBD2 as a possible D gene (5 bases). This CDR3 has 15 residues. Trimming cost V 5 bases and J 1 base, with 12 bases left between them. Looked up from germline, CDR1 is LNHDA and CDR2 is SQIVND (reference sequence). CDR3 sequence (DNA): TGTGCCAGTAGTTATACCCGGAGGTCCTACAATGAGCAGTTCTTC. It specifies CASSYTRRSYNEQFF.

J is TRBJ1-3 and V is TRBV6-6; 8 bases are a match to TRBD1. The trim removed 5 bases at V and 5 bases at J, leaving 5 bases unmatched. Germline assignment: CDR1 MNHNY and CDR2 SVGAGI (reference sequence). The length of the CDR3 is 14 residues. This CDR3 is CASSPTGGRNTIYF. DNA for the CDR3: TGTGCCAGCAGTCCTACAGGGGGAAGAAACACCATATATTTT.

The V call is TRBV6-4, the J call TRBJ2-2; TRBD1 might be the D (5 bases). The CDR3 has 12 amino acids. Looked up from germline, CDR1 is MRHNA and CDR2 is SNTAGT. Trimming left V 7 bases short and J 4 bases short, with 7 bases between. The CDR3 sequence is CASNQGTGELFF. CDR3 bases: TGTGCCAGCAATCAGGGCACCGGGGAGCTGTTTTTT.

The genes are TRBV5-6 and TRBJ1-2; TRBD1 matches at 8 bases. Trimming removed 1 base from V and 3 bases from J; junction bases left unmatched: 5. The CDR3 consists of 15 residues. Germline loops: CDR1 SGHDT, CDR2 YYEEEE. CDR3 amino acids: CASSLKGQDYYGYTF. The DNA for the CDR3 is TGTGCCAGCAGCTTGAAGGGACAGGACTACTATGGCTACACCTTC.

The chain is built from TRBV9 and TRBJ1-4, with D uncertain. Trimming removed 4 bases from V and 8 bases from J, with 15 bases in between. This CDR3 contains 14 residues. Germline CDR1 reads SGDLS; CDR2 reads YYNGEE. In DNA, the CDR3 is TGTGCCAGCAGCCCTGGGGAGGGTGAAGAAAAACTGTTTTTT. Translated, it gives CASSPGEGEEKLFF.

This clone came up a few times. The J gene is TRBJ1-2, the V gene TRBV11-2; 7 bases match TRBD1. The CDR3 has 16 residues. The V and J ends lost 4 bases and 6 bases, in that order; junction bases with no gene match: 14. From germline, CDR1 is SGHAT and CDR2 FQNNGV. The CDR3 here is CASSSQFRDRGDGYTF. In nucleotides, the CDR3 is TGTGCCAGCAGCTCTCAATTCCGGGACAGAGGGGATGGCTACACCTTC.

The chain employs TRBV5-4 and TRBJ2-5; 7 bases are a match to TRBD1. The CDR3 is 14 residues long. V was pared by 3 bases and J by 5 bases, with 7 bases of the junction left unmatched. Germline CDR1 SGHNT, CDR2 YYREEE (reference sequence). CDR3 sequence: CASSSNRGAETQYF. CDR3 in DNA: TGTGCCAGCAGCTCAAACAGGGGAGCGGAGACCCAGTACTTC.

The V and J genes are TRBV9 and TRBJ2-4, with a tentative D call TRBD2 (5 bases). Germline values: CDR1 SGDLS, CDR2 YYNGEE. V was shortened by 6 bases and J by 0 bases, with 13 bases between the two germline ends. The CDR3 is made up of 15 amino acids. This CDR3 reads CASKVEGAAKNIQYF. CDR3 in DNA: TGTGCCAGCAAGGTCGAGGGAGCAGCCAAAAACATTCAGTACTTC.